The clone carrying this T cell receptor beta chain was detected ten times or more. This record belongs to a study of CDR3 diversity in severe acne. Via MiXCR, TCRdb re-called the PCR reads, giving one row per CDR3 protein. The data contain 97,000 or so distinct CDR3 sequences, approximately 47% of them singletons. V was pared by 6 bases and J by 1 base, with 11 bases of the junction left unmatched. Germline V CDR1 and CDR2: SEHNR, FQNEAQ (reference sequence). This CDR3 has 18 amino acids. This clonotype originated in a male donor with acne. This rearrangement joins TRBV7-9 to TRBJ2-2, with 10 bases that match TRBD2. The sample consisted of blood. CDR3 in amino acids: CASRRGLAGAVNTGELFF. Here the CDR3 DNA reads TGTGCCAGCAGAAGGGGGCTAGCGGGAGCGGTGAACACCGGGGAGCTGTTTTTT.